This is a list of T cell receptor beta chains from one sample in a study of blood T cell repertoires in COVID-19. TCRdb's table, derived via immunoSEQ multiplex PCR, lists solely in-frame clones and lacks some. This table holds 180,000 or so clones, around 87% found once. The sample consisted of peripheral blood. The receptors stem from a man aged 40-55 years with active or convalescent COVID-19. Each CDR3 is given with its conserved first and last residue. D genes are given only for firm matches. A clone size is listed for some rows: how often the clone was seen (once, few, many), or a class if it is expanded.

>large|TRBV6-6|TRBJ1-1|-
CASSSIPGSTEAFF
TGTGCCAGCAGTTCCATACCAGGGTCTACTGAAGCTTTCTTT
>-|TRBV7-3|TRBJ2-2|TRBD1
CASSPGQGKLGELFF
TGTGCCAGCAGCCCGGGACAGGGTAAACTCGGGGAGCTGTTTTTT
>-|TRBV30|TRBJ1-1|TRBD1
CAWRALTGVTEAFF
TGTGCCTGGAGAGCCTTGACAGGGGTCACTGAAGCTTTCTTT
>-|TRBV7-9|TRBJ1-2|-
CASSSTANYGYTF
TGTGCCAGCAGCTCAACGGCTAACTATGGCTACACCTTC
>-|TRBV2|TRBJ1-2|TRBD1
CASSASGTESDGYTF
TGTGCCAGCAGCGCCTCCGGGACAGAAAGCGATGGCTACACCTTC
>-|TRBV9|TRBJ2-1|TRBD2
CASSERDYISYNEQFF
TGTGCCAGCAGCGAAAGGGACTACATCTCCTACAATGAGCAGTTCTTC
>-|TRBV6-5|TRBJ1-2|TRBD1
CASSTDRGVYGYTF
TGTGCCAGCAGTACGGACAGGGGCGTCTATGGCTACACCTTC
>-|TRBV3-1/TRBV3-2|TRBJ2-2|TRBD1
CASSVDRGPGATGELFF
TGTGCCAGCAGCGTTGACAGGGGGCCGGGCGCCACCGGGGAGCTGTTTTTT
>-|TRBV30|TRBJ2-3|TRBD2
CAWSVLSGGGTDTQYF
TGTGCCTGGAGTGTCCTAAGCGGGGGGGGCACAGATACGCAGTATTTT
>few|TRBV21-1|TRBJ2-7|-
CASSKGDRDPYEQYF
TGTGCCAGCAGCAAAGGCGACAGGGACCCCTACGAGCAGTACTTC
>-|TRBV29-1|TRBJ1-3|TRBD1
CSVGQGSGNTIYF
TGCAGCGTTGGACAGGGCTCTGGAAACACCATATATTTT
>once|TRBV5-4|TRBJ2-7|-
CASSSSAGRNEQYF
TGTGCCAGCAGCTCCTCGGCAGGTAGGAACGAGCAGTACTTC
>-|TRBV7-2|TRBJ2-7|TRBD1
CASSLGTGGSEQYF
TGTGCCAGCAGCTTAGGGACAGGGGGGAGCGAGCAGTACTTC
>-|TRBV6-6|TRBJ1-5|-
CASSLGSRGQPQHF
TGTGCCAGCAGTTTAGGGTCTAGAGGGCAGCCCCAGCATTTT
>-|TRBV7-2|TRBJ2-1|-
CASSLLNEQFF
TGTGCCAGCAGCTTACTAAATGAGCAGTTCTTC
>once|TRBV6-5|TRBJ1-1|-
CASSYEMNTEAFF
TGTGCCAGCAGTTACGAGATGAACACTGAAGCTTTCTTT
>-|TRBV5-6|TRBJ1-5|-
CASSLPEGTQHF
TGTGCCAGCAGCTTGCCGGAGGGGACCCAGCATTTT
>-|TRBV19|TRBJ2-3|-
CASSRIYDRTDTQYF
TGTGCCAGTAGTAGGATATACGACAGAACAGATACGCAGTATTTT
>-|TRBV7-9|TRBJ2-3|-
CASSLSVPEDTQYF
TGTGCCAGCAGCTTATCCGTCCCCGAGGATACGCAGTATTTT
>-|TRBV4-3|TRBJ1-2|-
CASSQDQGTYGYTF
TGCGCCAGCAGCCAAGACCAGGGGACCTATGGCTACACCTTC
>-|TRBV15|TRBJ2-3|-
CATSRTRSTDTQYF
TGTGCCACCAGCAGAACGCGTAGTACAGATACGCAGTATTTT
>-|TRBV9|TRBJ1-4|-
CASSFGQTQGEKLFF
TGTGCCAGCAGCTTCGGACAGACCCAGGGGGAAAAACTGTTTTTT
>-|TRBV5-1|TRBJ2-7|TRBD1
CASSGGQGVYEQYF
TGCGCCAGCAGCGGGGGACAGGGGGTTTACGAGCAGTACTTC
>-|TRBV11-2|TRBJ1-5|-
CASSFSRGQPQHF
TGTGCCAGCAGCTTTTCCCGCGGTCAGCCCCAGCATTTT
>-|TRBV6-6|TRBJ2-2|-
CASSPQGRTGELFF
TGTGCCAGCAGCCCACAGGGCCGGACCGGGGAGCTGTTTTTT
>-|TRBV6-5|TRBJ1-5|-
CASTISGYNQPQHF
TGTGCCAGCACAATATCGGGGTACAATCAGCCCCAGCATTTT
>-|TRBV24-1|TRBJ2-3|-
CATSASSAGADTQYF
TGTGCCACCAGTGCCTCATCGGCAGGGGCAGATACGCAGTATTTT
>once|TRBV5-4|TRBJ1-1|-
CASSYSNTEAFF
TGTGCCAGCAGCTACTCGAACACTGAAGCTTTCTTT
>-|TRBV28|TRBJ2-1|-
CASSLWPGGFGGNEQFF
TGTGCCAGCAGTTTATGGCCAGGGGGTTTCGGGGGCAATGAGCAGTTCTTC
>-|TRBV7-2|TRBJ2-5|-
CASSLEKAQETQYF
TGTGCCAGCAGCTTAGAGAAAGCGCAAGAGACCCAGTACTTC
>-|TRBV7-8|TRBJ1-1|-
CASSSGPTRGTEAFF
TGTGCCAGCAGCTCAGGACCTACTCGGGGCACTGAAGCTTTCTTT
>-|TRBV15|TRBJ1-1|-
CATSREGTGPKYEAFF
TGTGCCACCAGCAGAGAGGGCACAGGGCCGAAATATGAAGCTTTCTTT
>-|TRBV4-1|TRBJ2-1|TRBD1
CASSHTGVNEQFF
TGCGCCAGCAGCCACACAGGGGTCAATGAGCAGTTCTTC
>few|TRBV30|TRBJ2-1|TRBD2
CAWSPTSQRQFF
TGTGCCTGGAGTCCGACTAGCCAAAGGCAGTTCTTC
>few|TRBV6-5|TRBJ1-1|-
CASSYRGVPNTEAFF
TGTGCCAGCAGTTACCGGGGGGTCCCCAACACTGAAGCTTTCTTT
>-|TRBV6-2/TRBV6-3|TRBJ2-4|TRBD2
CASSCPVAGVDIQYF
TGTGCCAGCAGTTGCCCCGTAGCGGGGGTTGACATTCAGTACTTC
>-|TRBV4-1|TRBJ1-4|TRBD1
CASSQVPGTGGARYEKLFF
TGCGCCAGCAGCCAAGTGCCAGGGACAGGGGGCGCGCGGTATGAAAAACTGTTTTTT
>-|TRBV25-1|TRBJ1-2|-
CASSDGTARNYGYTF
TGTGCCAGCAGTGATGGCACCGCCCGCAACTATGGCTACACCTTC
>-|TRBV6-5|TRBJ2-7|-
CASSRGHEQYF
TGTGCCAGCAGTCGAGGGCATGAGCAGTACTTC
>-|TRBV7-2|TRBJ2-3|TRBD2
CASSLDGYLAGETDTQYF
TGTGCCAGCAGCTTAGATGGCTATCTAGCGGGGGAAACAGATACGCAGTATTTT
>many|TRBV7-2|TRBJ1-1|-
CASSLLGNMNTEAFF
TGTGCCAGCAGCTTACTCGGGAACATGAACACTGAAGCTTTCTTT
>-|TRBV6-5|TRBJ2-5|-
CASSYRPSAETQYF
TGTGCCAGCAGTTATAGGCCTAGCGCAGAGACCCAGTACTTC
>-|TRBV7-6|TRBJ1-1|-
CASSLGQGLHTEAFF
TGTGCCAGCAGCTTAGGGCAGGGATTGCACACTGAAGCTTTCTTT
>-|TRBV19|TRBJ2-2|TRBD1
CASRPGQGTGELFF
TGTGCCAGTAGGCCGGGACAGGGTACCGGGGAGCTGTTTTTT
>-|TRBV19|TRBJ1-5|-
CASSIQGRRSNQPQHF
TGTGCCAGTAGTATACAGGGGCGGAGGAGTAATCAGCCCCAGCATTTT
>-|TRBV6-2/TRBV6-3|TRBJ2-1|-
CASSYIDSYNEQFF
TGTGCCAGCAGTTACATAGACTCCTACAATGAGCAGTTCTTC
>-|TRBV15|TRBJ1-2|-
CATSPRSGEGYGYTF
TGTGCCACCAGCCCCCGATCAGGGGAGGGGTATGGCTACACCTTC
>few|TRBV5-1|TRBJ2-7|TRBD1
CASSSRDRAYEQYF
TGCGCCAGCAGCTCCCGGGACAGGGCCTACGAGCAGTACTTC
>-|TRBV5-1|TRBJ2-1|-
CASSMAAISYNEQFF
TGCGCCAGCAGCATGGCCGCGATTTCCTACAATGAGCAGTTCTTC
>few|TRBV24-1|TRBJ2-1|TRBD1
CATSDLASSGTGIYNEQFF
TGTGCCACCAGTGATTTGGCTTCTTCCGGGACAGGTATCTACAATGAGCAGTTCTTC
>-|TRBV12-3/TRBV12-4|TRBJ2-3|-
CASSLTADGQYF
TGTGCCAGCAGTTTAACGGCGGATGGGCAGTATTTT
>-|TRBV3-1/TRBV3-2|TRBJ2-7|-
CASSQELVYEQYF
TGTGCCAGCAGCCAAGAACTGGTCTACGAGCAGTACTTC
>-|TRBV7-8|TRBJ1-2|-
CASSLDGLPSGYTF
TGTGCCAGCAGCTTAGATGGACTCCCTTCTGGCTACACCTTC
>-|TRBV19|TRBJ1-2|TRBD1
CAIKTGVGGYTF
TGTGCCATCAAAACAGGGGTTGGAGGCTACACCTTC